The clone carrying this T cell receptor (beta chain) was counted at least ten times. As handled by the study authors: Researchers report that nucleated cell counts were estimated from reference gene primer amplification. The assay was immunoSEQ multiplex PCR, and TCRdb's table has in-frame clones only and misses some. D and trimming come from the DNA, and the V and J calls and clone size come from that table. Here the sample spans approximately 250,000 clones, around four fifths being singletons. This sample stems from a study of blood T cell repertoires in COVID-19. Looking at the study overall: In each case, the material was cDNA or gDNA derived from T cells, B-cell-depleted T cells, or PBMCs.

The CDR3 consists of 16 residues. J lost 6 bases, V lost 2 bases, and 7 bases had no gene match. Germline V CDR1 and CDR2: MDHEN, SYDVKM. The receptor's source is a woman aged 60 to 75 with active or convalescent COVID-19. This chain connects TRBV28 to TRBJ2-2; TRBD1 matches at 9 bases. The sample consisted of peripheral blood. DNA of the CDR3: TGTGCCAGCAGTTTAATTGGACAGGGGCAATCCGGGGAGCTGTTTTTT. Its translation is CASSLIGQGQSGELFF.